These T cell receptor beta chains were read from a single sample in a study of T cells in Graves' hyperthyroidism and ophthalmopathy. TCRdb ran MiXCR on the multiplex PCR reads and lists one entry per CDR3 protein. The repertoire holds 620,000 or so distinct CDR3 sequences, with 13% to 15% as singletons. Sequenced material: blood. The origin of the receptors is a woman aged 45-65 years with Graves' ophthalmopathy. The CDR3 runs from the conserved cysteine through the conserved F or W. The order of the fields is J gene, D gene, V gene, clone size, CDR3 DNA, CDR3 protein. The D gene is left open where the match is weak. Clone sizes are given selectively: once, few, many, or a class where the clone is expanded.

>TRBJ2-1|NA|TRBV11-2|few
TGTGCCAGCAGCTTAGACAGATTCAGCTCCCATGAGCAGTTCTTC
CASSLDRFSSHEQFF
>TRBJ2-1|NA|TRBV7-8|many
TGTGCCAGCAGCTTAGCGCCCTCCAATGAGCAGTTCTTC
CASSLAPSNEQFF
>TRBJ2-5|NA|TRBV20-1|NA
TGCAGTGCTTACGACAGAATTCAAGAGACCCAGTACTTC
CSAYDRIQETQYF
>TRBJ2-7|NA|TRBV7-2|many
TGTGCCAGCAGCTTAGATTGGGCCTTCTCCTACGAGCAGTACTTC
CASSLDWAFSYEQYF
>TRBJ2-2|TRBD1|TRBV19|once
TGTGCCAGTAGTATTGGGACAGGGCGGACCGGGGAGCTGTTTTTT
CASSIGTGRTGELFF
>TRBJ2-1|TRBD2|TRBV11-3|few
TGTGCCAGCAGCCCCCCCAGGAGTAGCGGGAAGTACAATGAGCAGTTCTTC
CASSPPRSSGKYNEQFF
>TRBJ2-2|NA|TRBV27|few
TGTGCCAGCAGACCCGGTCTTAGGGGGGAGCTGTTTTTT
CASRPGLRGELFF
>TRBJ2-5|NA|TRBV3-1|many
TGTGCCAGCAGCCCTGTCGATCGAGAGACCCAGTACTTC
CASSPVDRETQYF
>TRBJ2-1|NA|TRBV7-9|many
TGTGCCAGCAGCTTAGCGGGCCCGAACAATGAGCAGTTCTTC
CASSLAGPNNEQFF
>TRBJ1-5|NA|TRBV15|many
TGTGCCACCAGCAAATCAGGGTTAGGGCAGCCCCAGCATTTT
CATSKSGLGQPQHF
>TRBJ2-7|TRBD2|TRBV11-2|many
TGTGCCAGCAGCGGGCGACTAGCGGATTACGAGCAGTACTTC
CASSGRLADYEQYF
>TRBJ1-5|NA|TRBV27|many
TGTGCCAGCAGTGACAATGTTGGAGGGGCGGGGGAGCCCCAGCATTTT
CASSDNVGGAGEPQHF
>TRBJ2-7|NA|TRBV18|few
TGTGCCAGCTCACAATCAACTAGTCTACACGAGCAGTACTTC
CASSQSTSLHEQYF
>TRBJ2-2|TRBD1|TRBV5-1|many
TGCGCCAGCAGCTTGACAACAGGGGGCACCGGGGAGCTGTTTTTT
CASSLTTGGTGELFF
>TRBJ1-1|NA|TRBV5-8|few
TGTGCCAGCGCCCTTCTTGAAGCTTTCTTT
CASALLEAFF
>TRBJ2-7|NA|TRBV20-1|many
TGCAGTGCCAGAAGCTCCCGGGACAAATACTACGAGCAGTACTTC
CSARSSRDKYYEQYF
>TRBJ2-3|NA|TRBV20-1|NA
TGCAGTGCTAGCAATAGACGCCAAAGCACAGATACGCAGTATTTT
CSASNRRQSTDTQYF
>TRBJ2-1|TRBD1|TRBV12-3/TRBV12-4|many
TGTGCCAGCAGTTTCCTGGACAGGCGAGTCAATGAGCAGTTCTTC
CASSFLDRRVNEQFF
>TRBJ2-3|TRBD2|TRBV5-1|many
TGCGCCAGCAGCTTAGGACTAGCGGGAGGCGTCACAGATACGCAGTATTTT
CASSLGLAGGVTDTQYF
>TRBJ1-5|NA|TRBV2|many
TGTGCCAGCAGTGAAGTTTTGGGAACGAATCAGCCCCAGCATTTT
CASSEVLGTNQPQHF
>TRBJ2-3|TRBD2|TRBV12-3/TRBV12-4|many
TGTGCCAGCAGTTTAGAGTGGCCTAGCGGGATTGATACGCAGTATTTT
CASSLEWPSGIDTQYF
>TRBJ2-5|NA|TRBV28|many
TGTGCCAGCAGTTTTCCAGGGCCCTCGGAGACCCAGTACTTC
CASSFPGPSETQYF
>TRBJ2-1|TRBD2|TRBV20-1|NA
TGCAGTGCTAGAGATTGGAGGGCTAGCGGGACGTACAATGAGCAGTTCTTC
CSARDWRASGTYNEQFF
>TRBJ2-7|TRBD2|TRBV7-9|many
TGTGCCAGCAGCTCGGATATACTAGCGGGAGCTCACGAGCAGTACTTC
CASSSDILAGAHEQYF
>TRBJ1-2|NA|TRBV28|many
TGTGCCAGCAGTACCCAGTACGACTATGGCTACACCTTC
CASSTQYDYGYTF